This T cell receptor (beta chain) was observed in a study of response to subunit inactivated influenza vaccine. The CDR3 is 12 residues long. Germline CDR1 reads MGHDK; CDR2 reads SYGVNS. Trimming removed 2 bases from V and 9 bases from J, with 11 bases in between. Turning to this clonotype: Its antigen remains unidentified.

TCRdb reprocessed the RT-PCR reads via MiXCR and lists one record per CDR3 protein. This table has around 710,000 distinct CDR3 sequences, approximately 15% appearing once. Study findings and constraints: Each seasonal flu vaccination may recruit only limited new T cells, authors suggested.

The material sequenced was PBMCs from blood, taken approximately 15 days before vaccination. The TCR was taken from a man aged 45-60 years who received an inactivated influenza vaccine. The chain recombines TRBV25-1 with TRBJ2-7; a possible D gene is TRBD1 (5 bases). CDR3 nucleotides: TGTGCCAGCAGTGAACGGGCCCAGGGGCAGTACTTC. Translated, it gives CASSERAQGQYF.